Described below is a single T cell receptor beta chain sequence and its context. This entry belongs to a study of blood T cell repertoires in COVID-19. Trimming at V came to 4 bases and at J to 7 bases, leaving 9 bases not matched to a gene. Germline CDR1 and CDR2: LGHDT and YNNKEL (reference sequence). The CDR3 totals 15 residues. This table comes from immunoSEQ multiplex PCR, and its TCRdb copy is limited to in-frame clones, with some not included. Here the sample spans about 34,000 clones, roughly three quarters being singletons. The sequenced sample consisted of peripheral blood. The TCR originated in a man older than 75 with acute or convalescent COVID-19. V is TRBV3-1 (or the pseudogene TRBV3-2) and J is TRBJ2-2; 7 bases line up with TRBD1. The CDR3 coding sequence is TGTGCCAGCAGCCCTATGATTGGACAGGACGGGGAGCTGTTTTTT. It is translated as CASSPMIGQDGELFF.